This is a list of T cell receptor beta chains from one sample in a study of blood T cell repertoires in COVID-19. The protocol was immunoSEQ multiplex PCR, while the TCRdb copy is restricted to in-frame clones and leaves out a portion. The sample holds about 240,000 clones, around 88% seen once. Source material: peripheral blood. The origin of the receptors is a woman in her twenties or thirties who had recovered from COVID-19. The CDR3 runs from the conserved cysteine through the conserved F or W. Fields, in order: D gene, J gene, V gene, clone size, CDR3 protein, CDR3 DNA. D genes are given only for firm matches. Clone size is given for some rows only: seen once, a few or many times, or a class if the clone is expanded.

d_call: .; j_call: TRBJ2-1; v_call: TRBV2; clone_size: .; cdr3_aa: CASTFSKSSYNEQFF; cdr3_nt: TGTGCCAGCACATTTTCTAAGAGCTCCTACAATGAGCAGTTCTTC
d_call: TRBD1; j_call: TRBJ1-2; v_call: TRBV9; clone_size: once; cdr3_aa: CASSLRTGATYGYTF; cdr3_nt: TGTGCCAGCAGCTTGAGGACAGGGGCGACCTATGGCTACACCTTC
d_call: TRBD2; j_call: TRBJ2-3; v_call: TRBV9; clone_size: .; cdr3_aa: CASSGTLLAGGPPDTQYF; cdr3_nt: TGTGCCAGCAGCGGAACTCTCCTAGCGGGGGGGCCCCCAGATACGCAGTATTTT
d_call: .; j_call: TRBJ1-3; v_call: TRBV7-9; clone_size: .; cdr3_aa: CASSLSGGRISGNTIYF; cdr3_nt: TGTGCCAGCAGCTTGAGCGGGGGCAGGATCTCTGGAAACACCATATATTTT
d_call: .; j_call: TRBJ1-5; v_call: TRBV12-3/TRBV12-4; clone_size: .; cdr3_aa: CASSPLLEQPQHF; cdr3_nt: TGTGCCAGCAGTCCCTTATTAGAACAGCCCCAGCATTTT
d_call: TRBD2; j_call: TRBJ2-1; v_call: TRBV7-6; clone_size: .; cdr3_aa: CASSLLAGLGGNEQFF; cdr3_nt: TGTGCCAGCAGCTTATTAGCGGGGCTAGGTGGCAATGAGCAGTTCTTC
d_call: .; j_call: TRBJ1-2; v_call: TRBV12-3/TRBV12-4; clone_size: once; cdr3_aa: CASGTHYGYTF; cdr3_nt: TGTGCCAGCGGGACACACTATGGCTACACCTTC
d_call: TRBD2; j_call: TRBJ2-3; v_call: TRBV29-1; clone_size: .; cdr3_aa: CSVQTSGGAGTDTQYF; cdr3_nt: TGCAGCGTTCAGACTAGCGGGGGGGCGGGCACAGATACGCAGTATTTT
d_call: TRBD2; j_call: TRBJ2-7; v_call: TRBV4-2; clone_size: .; cdr3_aa: CASSPAAAGGLYEQYF; cdr3_nt: TGTGCCAGCAGCCCTGCCGCAGCGGGGGGGCTTTACGAGCAGTACTTC
d_call: .; j_call: TRBJ2-1; v_call: TRBV5-6; clone_size: few; cdr3_aa: CASSTRDSAFF; cdr3_nt: TGTGCCAGCAGCACCCGGGACTCCGCTTTCTTC
d_call: TRBD2; j_call: TRBJ2-5; v_call: TRBV5-4; clone_size: .; cdr3_aa: CASSFRAGGRKETQYF; cdr3_nt: TGTGCCAGCAGCTTTAGGGCGGGGGGGCGGAAAGAGACCCAGTACTTC
d_call: .; j_call: TRBJ2-1; v_call: TRBV6-2/TRBV6-3; clone_size: once; cdr3_aa: CASSKDSAANEQFF; cdr3_nt: TGTGCCAGCAGCAAAGATTCGGCGGCCAATGAGCAGTTCTTC
d_call: TRBD1; j_call: TRBJ2-1; v_call: TRBV7-9; clone_size: .; cdr3_aa: CASSPPGQGVLDEQFF; cdr3_nt: TGTGCCAGCAGCCCACCGGGACAGGGGGTTCTTGATGAGCAGTTCTTC
d_call: .; j_call: TRBJ2-7; v_call: TRBV6-5; clone_size: .; cdr3_aa: CASSRPGLLIEQYF; cdr3_nt: TGTGCCAGCAGTCGCCCGGGACTCCTAATCGAGCAGTACTTC
d_call: TRBD1; j_call: TRBJ1-4; v_call: TRBV7-6; clone_size: .; cdr3_aa: CASSLGTGGWTNEKLFF; cdr3_nt: TGTGCCAGCAGCTTAGGGACAGGGGGTTGGACTAATGAAAAACTGTTTTTT
d_call: TRBD2; j_call: TRBJ2-2; v_call: TRBV7-6; clone_size: .; cdr3_aa: CASSTLAVNTGELFF; cdr3_nt: TGTGCCAGCAGCACCCTAGCGGTAAACACCGGGGAGCTGTTTTTT
d_call: .; j_call: TRBJ1-3; v_call: TRBV19; clone_size: .; cdr3_aa: CASSRQQSGNTIYF; cdr3_nt: TGTGCCAGTAGTCGACAGCAGTCTGGAAACACCATATATTTT
d_call: .; j_call: TRBJ2-7; v_call: TRBV7-6; clone_size: .; cdr3_aa: CASSTSPDSPYEQYF; cdr3_nt: TGTGCCAGCAGCACATCCCCCGATTCCCCCTACGAGCAGTACTTC
d_call: .; j_call: TRBJ1-2; v_call: TRBV19; clone_size: .; cdr3_aa: CASSIARGSADDGYTF; cdr3_nt: TGTGCCAGTAGTATAGCTCGGGGGTCGGCGGATGACGGCTACACCTTC
d_call: .; j_call: TRBJ1-1; v_call: TRBV10-2; clone_size: .; cdr3_aa: CASHSGRTIHTEAFF; cdr3_nt: TGCGCCAGCCACTCCGGACGGACTATACATACTGAAGCTTTCTTT
d_call: TRBD2; j_call: TRBJ2-5; v_call: TRBV6-2/TRBV6-3; clone_size: .; cdr3_aa: CASSYSGGGEETQYF; cdr3_nt: TGTGCCAGCAGTTACTCCGGCGGGGGGGAAGAGACCCAGTACTTC
d_call: TRBD1; j_call: TRBJ1-1; v_call: TRBV7-3; clone_size: few; cdr3_aa: CASSHGQGNEAFF; cdr3_nt: TGTGCCAGCAGCCACGGACAGGGGAATGAAGCTTTCTTT